Below are 14 T cell receptor beta chains sequenced from a single sample in a study of T cell repertoires in cytomegalovirus infection. TCRdb reanalysed the reads using MiXCR and keeps one entry per CDR3 protein. Among over 300,000 distinct CDR3 sequences, 17% were seen once, and the ten largest hold about 12%. The material sequenced was PBMCs. These receptors all come from a human donor in good health (CMV status not recorded). Some clones in this sample may be carry-over from other donors' samples.

This clonotype turned up a few times. V is TRBV9 and J is TRBJ2-5; 7 bases map to TRBD1. Unmatched junction bases numbered 2, after V lost 3 bases and J lost 0 bases. This CDR3 spans 14 amino acids. Germline assignment: CDR1 SGDLS and CDR2 YYNGEE. CDR3 coding DNA: TGTGCCAGCAGCGCGACAGGGTACCAAGAGACCCAGTACTTC. As protein: CASSATGYQETQYF.

The rearrangement joins TRBV28 to TRBJ2-1; either TRBD1 or TRBD2 may fit D (5 bases each). The CDR3 totals 14 residues. The germline gives CDR1 MDHEN, CDR2 SYDVKM. V lost 4 bases and J lost 5, with 12 bases in between. CDR3 coding DNA: TGTGCCAGCAGTTCTGCCGGGACCAACAATGAGCAGTTCTTC. Amino acid sequence: CASSSAGTNNEQFF.

At least ten counts were recorded for this clonotype. J is TRBJ2-7 and V is TRBV4-1; D gene unclear. V was cut by 3 bases and J by 4 bases, with 22 bases left in between. This CDR3 is built from 17 residues. CDR1 and CDR2 (germline): MGHRA, YSYEKL. For the CDR3, the DNA is TGCGCCAGCAGCCATATGATCGCCTTGGTCGGGCGGTACGAGCAGTACTTC. Encoded protein: CASSHMIALVGRYEQYF.

Remarks on this clonotype: Compared with germline, one end of the junction differs, possibly owing to a read error. The chain employs TRBV2 and TRBJ1-2; no firm D call. Germline V CDR1 and CDR2: SNHLY, FYNNEI. This CDR3 is built from 13 residues. This chain's CDR3 is CASSEGILYGYTF. Written as DNA, the CDR3 is TGTGCCAGCAGCGAAGGGATTTTATATGGCTACACCTTC.

The rearrangement joins TRBV2 to TRBJ1-2; no firm D call. Per germline, CDR1 SNHLY and CDR2 FYNNEI. Trimming removed 8 bases from V and 5 bases from J, with 9 bases in between. This CDR3 region has 11 residues. The CDR3 reads CASSDGYGYTF. Written as DNA, the CDR3 is TGTGCCAGCTCGGACGGATATGGCTACACCTTC.

This chain joins TRBV5-1 and TRBJ2-5; 10 bases are shared with TRBD1. J lost 4 bases, V lost 0 bases, and 6 bases had no gene match. Looked up from germline, CDR1 is SGHRS and CDR2 is YFSETQ. The CDR3 extends over 16 amino acids. The CDR3 bases are TGCGCCAGCAGCTTGGGGTGGGACAGGGGAAGAGAGACCCAGTACTTC. Protein sequence: CASSLGWDRGRETQYF. Together with reference TRBV5-1 and TRBJ2-5, the CDR3 gives the full variable domain: KAGVTQTPRYLIKTRGQQVTLSCSPISGHRSVSWYQQTPGQGLQFLFEYFSETQRNKGNFPGRFSGRQFSNSRSEMNVSTLELGDSALYLCASSLGWDRGRETQYFGPGTRLLVL.

This clonotype was counted a few times. The chain combines TRBV6-2 or TRBV6-3 with TRBJ2-3; D call uncertain. Germline V lookup: CDR1 MNHEY, CDR2 SVGEGT. The germline V and J ends were trimmed by 0 bases and 0 bases, with 7 bases remaining between them. The CDR3 is 15 amino acids. The CDR3 DNA follows: TGTGCCAGCAGTTACTCGACAAGTAGCACAGATACGCAGTATTTT. As protein: CASSYSTSSTDTQYF.

The V gene is TRBV7-9, the J gene TRBJ1-1; TRBD1 matches at 7 bases. CDR1 and CDR2 from the germline V gene are SEHNR and FQNEAQ (reference sequence). The CDR3 is made up of 14 amino acids. With 5 bases clipped from V and 1 base from J, the junction kept 4 bases outside the gene matches. In nucleotides, the CDR3 is TGTGCCAGCAGCACCTCAGGGGGGAACACTGAAGCTTTCTTT. This translates into CASSTSGGNTEAFF.

This clonotype has a handful of counts. The chain couples TRBV12-3 or TRBV12-4 to TRBJ1-6; 9 bases match TRBD1. This CDR3 contains 15 residues. The V segment lost 2 bases and the J segment 6 bases; nucleotides outside the gene matches: 2. CDR3 protein: CASSLYRGRNSPLHF. The CDR3 nucleotides read TGTGCCAGCAGTTTATACAGGGGGCGTAATTCACCCCTCCACTTT.

This clonotype was seen a few times. The V call is TRBV15, the J call TRBJ2-7; D perhaps matches TRBD2 (5 bases). The CDR3 length is 12 residues. Germline values: CDR1 LNHNV, CDR2 YYDKDF (reference sequence). V lost 3 bases and J lost 7, with 10 bases in between. CDR3 in DNA: TGTGCCACCAGCAGCTCGGGGAGAGAGCAGTACTTC. This encodes CATSSSGREQYF.

This clonotype was recorded at least ten times. CDR3 coding DNA: TGCGCCAGCAGCCCTGTCAGCGGGGGAGGAGTCGGTGAGCAGTTCTTC. Amino acids: CASSPVSGGGVGEQFF. V gene TRBV4-3 combines with J gene TRBJ2-1, with 8 bases matching TRBD2. The CDR3 consists of 16 residues. Germline CDR1 LGHNA, CDR2 YSLEER. Trimming took 4 bases from V and 9 from J; bases not matched to a gene: 14.

The chain has TRBV2 and TRBJ2-3; D is unclear. Germline values: CDR1 SNHLY, CDR2 FYNNEI. The CDR3 has 13 amino acids. CDR3 DNA sequence: TGTACCTGCAGCCCAACAAAGGGCGGTACGCAGTATTTT. Amino acids: CTCSPTKGGTQYF. Full variable domain (outside the CDR3, taken from reference TRBV2 and TRBJ2-3): EPEVTQTPSHQVTQMGQEVILRCVPISNHLYFYWYRQILGQKVEFLVSFYNNEISEKSEIFDDQFSVERPDGSNFTLKIRSTKLEDSAMYFCTCSPTKGGTQYFGPGTRLTVL.

Ten or more counts support this clonotype. The chain is built from TRBV5-6 and TRBJ1-6, with D maybe TRBD1 (5 bases). The germline gives CDR1 SGHDT, CDR2 YYEEEE. CDR3 size: 17 residues. The V end was cut by 1 base, the J end by 6 bases, with 17 bases between. The CDR3 DNA follows: TGTGCCAGCAGCTTGACCACAGGCGGGGGATTTAATTCACCCCTCCACTTT. Residues: CASSLTTGGGFNSPLHF. Looking up the rest from reference TRBV5-6 and TRBJ1-6 gives the full variable domain: DAGVTQSPTHLIKTRGQQVTLRCSPKSGHDTVSWYQQALGQGPQFIFQYYEEEERQRGNFPDRFSGHQFPNYSSELNVNALLLGDSALYLCASSLTTGGGFNSPLHFGNGTRLTVT.

The chain combines TRBV12-3 or TRBV12-4 with TRBJ2-5; the D is unclear. Trimming left V 2 bases short and J 5 bases short, with 12 bases between. The CDR3 runs 14 residues. The CDR3 region is CASSLSLSTETQYF. CDR3 DNA sequence: TGTGCCAGCAGTTTATCTCTGTCCACCGAGACCCAGTACTTC.